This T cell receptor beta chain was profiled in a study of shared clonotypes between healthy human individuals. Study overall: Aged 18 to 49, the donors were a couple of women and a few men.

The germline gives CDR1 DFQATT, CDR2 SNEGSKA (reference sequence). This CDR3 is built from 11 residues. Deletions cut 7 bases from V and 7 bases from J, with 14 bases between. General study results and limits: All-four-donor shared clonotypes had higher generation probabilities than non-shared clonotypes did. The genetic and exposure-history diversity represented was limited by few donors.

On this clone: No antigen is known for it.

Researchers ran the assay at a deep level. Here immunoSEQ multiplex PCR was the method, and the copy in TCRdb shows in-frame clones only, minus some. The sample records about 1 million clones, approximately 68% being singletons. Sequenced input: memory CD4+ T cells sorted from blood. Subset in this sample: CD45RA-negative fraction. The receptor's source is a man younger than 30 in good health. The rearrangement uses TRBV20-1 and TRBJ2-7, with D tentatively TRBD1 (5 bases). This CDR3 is CSGNKGPEQYF. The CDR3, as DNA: TGCAGTGGAAATAAGGGGCCGGAGCAGTACTTC.